This T cell receptor beta chain stems from a study of tumor-infiltrating lymphocytes in primary liver carcinoma. Points on this clonotype: Its antigen remains unknown.

TCR beta cDNA came from roughly 0.45 ug total RNA, primed with a constant-region primer. Amplification in three nested multiplex PCR rounds with slightly modified ARM-PCR gave rise to TCR beta libraries. TCRdb reprocessed the multiplex PCR reads with MiXCR, giving one entry per CDR3 protein. In the table there are around 120,000 distinct CDR3 sequences, around 70% of which are singletons. Broader study findings: Tumor samples exhibited a significantly greater top-250-clone fraction than blood samples (p = 0.039).

Extraction of RNA together with DNA used roughly 18-32 mg of unsorted bulk tissue. Sequenced material: tumor-adjacent normal liver tissue. This receptor was identified in a woman aged 55 to 70 with primary liver carcinoma and hepatitis B virus infection.

This CDR3 is CASNRGQGSPLAIYEHYF. CDR3 nucleotide sequence: TGTGCCAGCAATAGAGGACAAGGCTCCCCCTTAGCAATTTACGAGCATTACTTC. The chain combines TRBV21-1 with TRBJ2-7; TRBD1 reflects the table's D call only, with no check against the DNA. TRBV21-1 is a recognized pseudogene. The CDR3 sequence is 18 residues long.